The T cell receptor (beta chain) under discussion was sequenced for a study of blood T cell repertoires in COVID-19. The data were produced by immunoSEQ multiplex PCR, yet TCRdb's version contains in-frame clones alone and is incomplete. The profile shows about 120,000 clones, just over 85% of them singletons. The CDR3 has 20 residues. The V gene lost 0 bases and the J gene lost 0 bases, with 22 bases spanning the gap. Germline V gene sequence: CDR1 SGHRS, CDR2 YFSETQ. The clonotype was recovered from a woman aged 45-65 years with active or convalescent COVID-19. The source material was peripheral blood. The rearrangement joins TRBV5-1 to TRBJ2-1; perhaps TRBD2 as D (6 bases). DNA of the CDR3: TGCGCCAGCAGCTTGGATATATATCGCGGGGTGGGGAGCTCCTACAATGAGCAGTTCTTC. It is translated as CASSLDIYRGVGSSYNEQFF.